This entry describes one T cell receptor (beta chain). This sample was included in a study of neoadjuvant anti-PD-1 for oral cavity cancer. Overall study context: Patients without progression got a fourth dose around day 43.

Indicated time point: after neoadjuvant nivolumab, at surgical resection. Blood cells were analyzed directly, without culture or expansion. V shed 0 bases and J shed 0 bases, with 5 bases lying between them. Germline CDR1 is MNHNS and CDR2 is SASEGT. The CDR3 is 14 residues long. Blood libraries mostly used approximately 450 ng genomic DNA, six replicates each. Produced via immunoSEQ multiplex PCR; TCRdb's table is partial and in-frame only. The table shows over 9,000 clones, with about 60% occurring only once. Sequenced here: PBMCs, sampled after nivolumab (anti-PD-1) treatment. This rearrangement joins TRBV6-1 to TRBJ1-1; no clear D. The receptor was derived from a person aged 40 to 85 with oral cavity squamous cell carcinoma. CDR3 sequence (DNA): TGTGCCAGCAGTGAAGCGCGGGTGAACACTGAAGCTTTCTTT. This gives the protein CASSEARVNTEAFF.